This T cell receptor (beta chain) is from a study of response to subunit inactivated influenza vaccine. TCRdb used MiXCR to reprocess the RT-PCR reads, holding one entry per CDR3 protein. There are around 480,000 distinct CDR3 sequences in the sample; 15% to 20% occur only once, and approximately 3% lies in the top ten. The CDR3 sequence is 16 residues long. Trimming at V came to 0 bases and at J to 1 base, leaving 5 bases not matched to a gene. Germline V gene data show CDR1 as SGHRS and CDR2 as YFSETQ. In this sample, this clonotype turned up a few times. Its target is unknown. The study, taken as a whole, reports: The authors proposed limited new T cell recruitment per seasonal influenza vaccination.

Sequencing was performed on CD4+ T cells sorted from PBMCs, taken around 25 months after vaccination. This chain connects TRBV5-1 to TRBJ2-7; 9 bases fit TRBD2. The sequence was collected from a man aged 50 to 69 who received an inactivated influenza vaccine. Written as DNA, the CDR3 is TGCGCCAGCAGCTTGGGGAGCGGGGGGTCATCCTACGAGCAGTACTTC. Translation gives CASSLGSGGSSYEQYF. Full variable domain (outside the CDR3, taken from reference TRBV5-1 and TRBJ2-7): KAGVTQTPRYLIKTRGQQVTLSCSPISGHRSVSWYQQTPGQGLQFLFEYFSETQRNKGNFPGRFSGRQFSNSRSEMNVSTLELGDSALYLCASSLGSGGSSYEQYFGPGTRLTVT.